This T cell receptor beta chain was sequenced in a study of T cells in localized non-small cell lung cancer. Study findings and constraints: Higher T cell density in the blood was associated with longer overall survival, whereas higher adjacent-lung clonality associated with shorter survival. Only one tumor region went through sequencing, so heterogeneity may still be there.

Points on this clone: Antigen unknown.

Germline trimming cut 5 bases from V and 8 bases from J; bases unmatched to any gene: 6. The CDR3 has 13 amino acids. Germline loops: CDR1 SGHTA, CDR2 FQGTGA. Using immunoSEQ multiplex PCR, the repertoire was profiled, and TCRdb retains in-frame clones only, with some absent. The data contain fewer than 90,000 clones, about three quarters of them singletons. The sequenced sample was PBMCs, obtained before any cancer treatment. The V and J genes are TRBV7-3 and TRBJ1-2, with 9 bases aligning to TRBD1. The sequence was obtained from a man aged 40 to 75 with stage II squamous cell lung carcinoma. The chain's CDR3 is CASSTRTGEGYTF. The CDR3, as DNA: TGTGCCAGCAGCACCCGGACAGGGGAGGGCTACACCTTC.